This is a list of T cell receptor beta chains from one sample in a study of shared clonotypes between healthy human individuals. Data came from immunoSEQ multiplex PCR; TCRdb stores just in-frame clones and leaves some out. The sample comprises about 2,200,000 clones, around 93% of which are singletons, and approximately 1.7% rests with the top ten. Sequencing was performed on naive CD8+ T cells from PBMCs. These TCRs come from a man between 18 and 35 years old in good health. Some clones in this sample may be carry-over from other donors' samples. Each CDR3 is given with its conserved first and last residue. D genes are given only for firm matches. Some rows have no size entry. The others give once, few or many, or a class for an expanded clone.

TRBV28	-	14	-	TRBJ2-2	TGTGCCAGCAGTTTGTGGGCGAACACCGGGGAGCTGTTTTTT	CASSLWANTGELFF
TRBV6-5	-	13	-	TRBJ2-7	TGTGCCAGCAGTTACAGGGTGGGTTACGAGCAGTACTTC	CASSYRVGYEQYF
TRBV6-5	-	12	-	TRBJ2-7	TGTGCCAGTAGCGAGATAATCTACGAGCAGTACTTC	CASSEIIYEQYF
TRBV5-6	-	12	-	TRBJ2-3	TGTGCCAGCAGCCACCGCACAGATACGCAGTATTTT	CASSHRTDTQYF
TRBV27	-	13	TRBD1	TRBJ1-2	TGTGCCAGCAGTCGGACAGGGAGCCATGGCTACACCTTC	CASSRTGSHGYTF
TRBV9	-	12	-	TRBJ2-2	TGTGCCAGCAGCGTACGCCCCGAGGAGCTGTTTTTT	CASSVRPEELFF
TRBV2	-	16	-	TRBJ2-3	TGTGCCAGCAGTGAGGGTTGGTTGGCTAGCACAGATACGCAGTATTTT	CASSEGWLASTDTQYF
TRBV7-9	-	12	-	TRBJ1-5	TGTGCCAGCAGCTTAGCTCGGCAGCCCCAGCATTTT	CASSLARQPQHF
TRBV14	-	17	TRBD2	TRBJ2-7	TGTGCCAGCAGCTCGCCCGTCCCTAGCGGGAATTCCTACGAGCAGTACTTC	CASSSPVPSGNSYEQYF
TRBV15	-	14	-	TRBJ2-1	TGTGCCACCATTGGGCTCCCCGCCTACAATGAGCAGTTCTTC	CATIGLPAYNEQFF
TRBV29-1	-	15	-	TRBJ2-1	TGCAGCGCAGAACAAACAGGGTTGGTTTACAATGAGCAGTTCTTC	CSAEQTGLVYNEQFF
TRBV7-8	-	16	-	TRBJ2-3	TGTGCCAGCAGCTTAGCCCACACCCTGGGACCCAACACGCAGTATTTT	CASSLAHTLGPNTQYF
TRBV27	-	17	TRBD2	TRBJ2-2	TGTGCCACCAAAATAGGGAACCCGGGACTAAAAACCGGGGAGCTGTTTTTT	CATKIGNPGLKTGELFF
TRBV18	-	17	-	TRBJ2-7	TGTGCCAGCTCACACCAAGTGACAGGACTACCCTCCTACGAGCAGTACTTC	CASSHQVTGLPSYEQYF
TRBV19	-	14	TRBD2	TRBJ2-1	TGTGCCAGTACGCAAGCGGGAGGATACAATGAGCAGTTCTTC	CASTQAGGYNEQFF
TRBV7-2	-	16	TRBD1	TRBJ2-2	TGTGCCAGCAGCTCGAGGACAGGGCCGAACACCGGGGAGCTGTTTTTT	CASSSRTGPNTGELFF
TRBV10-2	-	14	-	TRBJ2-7	TGCGCCAGCAGTTCTGGTCCAGGGAGCTACGAGCAGTACTTC	CASSSGPGSYEQYF
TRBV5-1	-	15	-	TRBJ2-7	TGCGCCAGCAGCTCCGGTGGGGTGCAAGCCTACGAGCAGTACTTC	CASSSGGVQAYEQYF
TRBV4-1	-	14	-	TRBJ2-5	TGCGCCAGCAGCCCCAGTGGGCGGGAAGAGACCCAGTACTTC	CASSPSGREETQYF
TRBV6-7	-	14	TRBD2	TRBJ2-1	TGTGCCAGCACCATCGGGCGGGGGTACAATGAGCAGTTCTTC	CASTIGRGYNEQFF
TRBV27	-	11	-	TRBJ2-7	TGTGCCAGCACCCCGACCTACGAGCAGTACTTC	CASTPTYEQYF
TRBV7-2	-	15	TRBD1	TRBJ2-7	TGTGCCAGCAGCCTAGAGGGGACAGGGGACTACGAGCAGTACTTC	CASSLEGTGDYEQYF
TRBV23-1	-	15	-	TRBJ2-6	TGCGCCAGCAGTCAAGAAGGGGCTGGGGCCAACGTCCTGACTTTC	CASSQEGAGANVLTF
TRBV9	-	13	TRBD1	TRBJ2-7	TGTGCCAGCAGCGGAGACAGGGGGAACGAGCAGTACTTC	CASSGDRGNEQYF
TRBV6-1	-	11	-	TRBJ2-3	TGTGCCAGCCGACTTGGTGATACGCAGTATTTT	CASRLGDTQYF
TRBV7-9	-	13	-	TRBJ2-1	TGTGCCAGCAGCCCACAGGTGCGCAATGAGCAGTTCTTC	CASSPQVRNEQFF
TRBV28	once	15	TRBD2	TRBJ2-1	TGTGCCAGCAGGCCCACTAGCGGGAGGGCCAATGAGCAGTTCTTC	CASRPTSGRANEQFF
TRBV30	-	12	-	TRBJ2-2	TGTGCCGGGCAAAGGGGGAGCGGGGAGCTGTTTTTT	CAGQRGSGELFF
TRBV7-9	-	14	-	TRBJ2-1	TGTGCCAGCAGCTTAGGCGAGACCCCGGGAGAGCAGTTCTTC	CASSLGETPGEQFF
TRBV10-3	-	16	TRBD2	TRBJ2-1	TGTGCCACTGAGGGTTATAGCGGGTCCTCCTACAATGAGCAGTTCTTC	CATEGYSGSSYNEQFF
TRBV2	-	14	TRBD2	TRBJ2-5	TGTGCCAGCAGTGGGGAACTAGCGGGAGAGACCCAGTACTTC	CASSGELAGETQYF
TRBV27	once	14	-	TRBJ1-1	TGTGCCAGCAGTTTAAACCCGGGGGTGGCTGAAGCTTTCTTT	CASSLNPGVAEAFF
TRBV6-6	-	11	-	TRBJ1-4	TGTGCCAGCAGCTTTAATGAAAAACTGTTTTTT	CASSFNEKLFF
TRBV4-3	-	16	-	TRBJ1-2	TGCGCCAGCAGCCAAGATAGGGCAGGGCCTAACTATGGCTACACCTTC	CASSQDRAGPNYGYTF
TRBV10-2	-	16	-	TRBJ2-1	TGCGCCAGCAGTGAAGGGGGGAGACCATCCTACAATGAGCAGTTCTTC	CASSEGGRPSYNEQFF
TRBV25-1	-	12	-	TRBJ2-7	TGTGCCAGCAGGGGACCACTCTACGAGCAGTACTTC	CASRGPLYEQYF
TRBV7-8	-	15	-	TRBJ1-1	TGTGCCAGCAGGCTAACTTTGGCCTCCCGAGATGAAGCTTTCTTT	CASRLTLASRDEAFF
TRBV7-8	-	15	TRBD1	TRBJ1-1	TGTGCCAGCAGAAATACCGGGACAGGGGGCACTGAAGCTTTCTTT	CASRNTGTGGTEAFF
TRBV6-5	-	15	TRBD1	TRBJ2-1	TGTGCCAGCAGACGACAGGGGTCCTCCTACAATGAGCAGTTCTTC	CASRRQGSSYNEQFF
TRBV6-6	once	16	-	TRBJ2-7	TGTGCCAGCAGTTACCCCGAGGGGAGCAGGGCCTACGAGCAGTACTTC	CASSYPEGSRAYEQYF
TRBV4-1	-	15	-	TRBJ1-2	TGCGCCAGCAGCCCTCCGGTCAGGGCTAACTATGGCTACACCTTC	CASSPPVRANYGYTF
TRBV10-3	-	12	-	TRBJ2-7	TGTGCCATCCAGGCAGGCGACTACGAGCAGTACTTC	CAIQAGDYEQYF
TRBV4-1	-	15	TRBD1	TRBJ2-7	TGCGCCAGCAGCCAAGAAGACAGGGCAACCTACGAGCAGTACTTC	CASSQEDRATYEQYF
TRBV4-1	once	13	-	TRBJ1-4	TGCGCCAGCAGCCAAGATCCGGAAGAAAAACTGTTTTTT	CASSQDPEEKLFF
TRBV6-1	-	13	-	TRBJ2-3	TGTGCCAGCAGTGAACAGGGCCCAGATACGCAGTATTTT	CASSEQGPDTQYF
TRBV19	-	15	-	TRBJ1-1	TGTGCCAGTAGTATATTACGGGGTGTGGCGACTGAAGCTTTCTTT	CASSILRGVATEAFF
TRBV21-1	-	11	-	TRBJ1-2	TGTGCCAGCAGCCCCAATAAAGGCTACACCTTC	CASSPNKGYTF
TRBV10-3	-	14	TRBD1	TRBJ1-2	TGTGCCATCAGTGGAGGGGACAGGGTCTATGGCTACACCTTC	CAISGGDRVYGYTF
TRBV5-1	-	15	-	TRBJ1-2	TGCGCCAGCAGCTTGGACAGCCCACGGCCCTATGGCTACACCTTC	CASSLDSPRPYGYTF
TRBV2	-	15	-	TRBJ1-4	TGTGCCAGCAGAAAAGACAGAGCCCTTGGTGAAAAACTGTTTTTT	CASRKDRALGEKLFF
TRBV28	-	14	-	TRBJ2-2	TGTGCCAGCAGTTTTCATCGGACACCCGGGGAGCTGTTTTTT	CASSFHRTPGELFF
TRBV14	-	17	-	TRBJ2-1	TGTGCCAGCAGCCAAGACTTAGCGAGTTGGGTCTACAATGAGCAGTTCTTC	CASSQDLASWVYNEQFF
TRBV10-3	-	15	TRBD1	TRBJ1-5	TGTGCCATCAGTGAGTCGGGACAGGGCATTGAGCCCCAGCATTTT	CAISESGQGIEPQHF
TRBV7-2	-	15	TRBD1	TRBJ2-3	TGTGCCAGCAGCCAGGGGGTCTTGAGCACAGATACGCAGTATTTT	CASSQGVLSTDTQYF
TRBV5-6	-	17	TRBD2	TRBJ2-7	TGTGCCAGCAGACACTGGAGACTAGCGGGTCCCTCCTACGAGCAGTACTTC	CASRHWRLAGPSYEQYF